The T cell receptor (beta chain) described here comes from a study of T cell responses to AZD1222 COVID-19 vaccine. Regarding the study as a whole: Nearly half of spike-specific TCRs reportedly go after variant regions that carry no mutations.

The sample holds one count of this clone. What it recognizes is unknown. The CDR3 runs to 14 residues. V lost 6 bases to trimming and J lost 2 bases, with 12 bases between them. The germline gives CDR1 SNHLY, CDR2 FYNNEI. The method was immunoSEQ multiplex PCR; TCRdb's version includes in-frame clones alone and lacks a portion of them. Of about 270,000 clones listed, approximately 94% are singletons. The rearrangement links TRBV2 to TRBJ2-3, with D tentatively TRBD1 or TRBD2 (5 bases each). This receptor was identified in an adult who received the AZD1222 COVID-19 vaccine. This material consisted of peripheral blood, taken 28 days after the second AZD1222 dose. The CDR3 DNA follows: TGTGCCAGCAGGAGGGGCGGACTCACAGATACGCAGTATTTT. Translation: CASRRGGLTDTQYF.